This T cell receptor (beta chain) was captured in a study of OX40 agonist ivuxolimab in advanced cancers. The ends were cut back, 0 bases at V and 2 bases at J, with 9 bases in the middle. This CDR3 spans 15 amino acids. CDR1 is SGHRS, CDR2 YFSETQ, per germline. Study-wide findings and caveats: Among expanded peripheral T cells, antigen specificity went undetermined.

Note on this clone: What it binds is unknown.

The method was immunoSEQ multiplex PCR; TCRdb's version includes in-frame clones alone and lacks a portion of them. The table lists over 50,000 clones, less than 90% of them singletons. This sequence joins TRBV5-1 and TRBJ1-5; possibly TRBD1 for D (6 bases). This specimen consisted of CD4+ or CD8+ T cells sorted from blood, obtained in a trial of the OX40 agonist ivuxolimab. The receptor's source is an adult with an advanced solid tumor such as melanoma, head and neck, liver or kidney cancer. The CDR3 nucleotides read TGCGCCAGCAGCTTGGCATCAGGGGGCAATCAGCCCCAGCATTTT. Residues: CASSLASGGNQPQHF.